This T cell receptor beta chain was captured in a study of blood T cell repertoires in COVID-19. This clone was seen once. The CDR3 has 13 residues. Trimming cost V 4 bases and J 5 bases, with 11 bases left between them. Germline loops: CDR1 SNHLY, CDR2 FYNNEI. Assay used: immunoSEQ multiplex PCR; TCRdb lists only in-frame clones, some missing. This sample has about 270,000 clones, with 80% to 90% found just once. The J gene is TRBJ2-5, the V gene TRBV2, with D possibly TRBD2 on 5 matching bases. What was sequenced was PBMCs or T cells enriched from blood (not recorded which). The clonotype was recovered from a woman aged 18 to 35 who had recovered from COVID-19. Here the CDR3 reads CASSAGLRETQYF. The CDR3, as DNA: TGTGCCAGCAGTGCGGGGTTGAGGGAGACCCAGTACTTC.